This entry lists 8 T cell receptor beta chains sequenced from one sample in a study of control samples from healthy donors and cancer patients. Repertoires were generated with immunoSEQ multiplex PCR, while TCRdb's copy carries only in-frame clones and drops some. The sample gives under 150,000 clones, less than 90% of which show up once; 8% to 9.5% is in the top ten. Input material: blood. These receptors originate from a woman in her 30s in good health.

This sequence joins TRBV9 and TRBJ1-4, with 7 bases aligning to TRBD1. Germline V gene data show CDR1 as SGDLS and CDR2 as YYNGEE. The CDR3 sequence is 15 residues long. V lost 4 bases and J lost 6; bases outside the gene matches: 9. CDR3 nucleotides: TGTGCCAGCAGCCCTCCGACAGGGAGGGATGAAAAACTGTTTTTT. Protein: CASSPPTGRDEKLFF.

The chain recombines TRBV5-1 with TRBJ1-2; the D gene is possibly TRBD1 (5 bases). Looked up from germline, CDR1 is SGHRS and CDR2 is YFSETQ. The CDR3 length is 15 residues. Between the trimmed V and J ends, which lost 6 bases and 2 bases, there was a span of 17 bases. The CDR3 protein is CASNNQTGRNYGYTF. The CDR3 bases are TGCGCCAGCAACAACCAGACGGGACGCAACTATGGCTACACCTTC.

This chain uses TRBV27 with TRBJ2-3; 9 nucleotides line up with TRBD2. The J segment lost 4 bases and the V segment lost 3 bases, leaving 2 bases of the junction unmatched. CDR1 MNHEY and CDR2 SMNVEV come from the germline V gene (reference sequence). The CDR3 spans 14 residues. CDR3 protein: CASSLGGRADTQYF. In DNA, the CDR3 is TGTGCCAGCAGTTTGGGCGGGAGGGCAGATACGCAGTATTTT.

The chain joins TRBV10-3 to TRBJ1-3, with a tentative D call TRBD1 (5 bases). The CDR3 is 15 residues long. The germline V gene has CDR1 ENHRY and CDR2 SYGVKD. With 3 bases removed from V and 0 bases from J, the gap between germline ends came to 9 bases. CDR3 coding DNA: TGTGCCATCAGTGATTCCGACAGCTCTGGAAACACCATATATTTT. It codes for CAISDSDSSGNTIYF.

CDR3 sequence reads: CASSLDWTGDNSPLHF. DNA of the CDR3: TGTGCCAGCAGCCTCGACTGGACAGGGGATAATTCACCCCTCCACTTT. This rearrangement joins TRBV3-1 (or the pseudogene TRBV3-2) to TRBJ1-6, with 9 bases aligning to TRBD1. This CDR3 region has 16 residues. Per the germline V gene, CDR1 is LGHDT and CDR2 is YNNKEL (reference sequence). The J segment lost 5 bases and the V segment lost 4 bases, leaving 6 bases of the junction unmatched.

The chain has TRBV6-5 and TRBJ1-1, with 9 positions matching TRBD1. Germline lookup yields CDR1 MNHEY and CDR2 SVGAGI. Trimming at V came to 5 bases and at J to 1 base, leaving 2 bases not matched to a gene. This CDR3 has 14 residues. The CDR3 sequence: CASSRGQGNTEAFF. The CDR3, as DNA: TGTGCCAGCAGTAGGGGACAGGGGAACACTGAAGCTTTCTTT.

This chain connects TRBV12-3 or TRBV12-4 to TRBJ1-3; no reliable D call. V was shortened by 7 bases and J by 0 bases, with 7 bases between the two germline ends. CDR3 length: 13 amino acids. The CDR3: CASKIPSGNTIYF. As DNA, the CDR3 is TGTGCCAGCAAAATACCCTCTGGAAACACCATATATTTT.

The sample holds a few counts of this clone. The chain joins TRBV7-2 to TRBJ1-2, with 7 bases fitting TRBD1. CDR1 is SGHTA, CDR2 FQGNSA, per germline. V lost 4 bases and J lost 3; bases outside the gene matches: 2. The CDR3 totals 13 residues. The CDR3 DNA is TGTGCCAGCAGCTCTGGGACAGACTATGGCTACACCTTC. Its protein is CASSSGTDYGYTF.